These 5 T cell receptor beta chains came from one sample sequenced in a study of blood T cell repertoires in COVID-19. The method was immunoSEQ multiplex PCR; TCRdb's version includes in-frame clones alone and lacks a portion of them. The table shows over 110,000 clones, with 65% to 85% occurring only once. The sequencing sample was made of peripheral blood. These TCRs come from a woman aged 55-69 years with acute or convalescent COVID-19.

The V gene is TRBV3-1 (or the pseudogene TRBV3-2), the J gene TRBJ2-3; D is unresolved. CDR1 is LGHDT and CDR2 is YNNKEL in the germline V gene (reference sequence). V was trimmed by 1 base and J by 0 bases, leaving 8 bases between them. The CDR3 covers 15 residues. The CDR3 DNA follows: TGTGCCAGCAGCCAAGCCACAACAAGCACAGATACGCAGTATTTT. Its translation: CASSQATTSTDTQYF.

This clone was seen just once. The J gene is TRBJ1-1, the V gene TRBV14, with no clear D. Germline CDR1 is SGHDN and CDR2 is FVKESK. The CDR3 contains 15 residues. Between the trimmed V and J ends, which lost 6 bases and 0 bases, there was a span of 14 bases. DNA of the CDR3: TGTGCCAGCAGTCGGCGACTTTCTCTGAACACTGAAGCTTTCTTT. It yields the protein CASSRRLSLNTEAFF.

The chain links TRBV3-1 (or the pseudogene TRBV3-2) to TRBJ1-2; maybe TRBD1 (5 bases). Trimming shortened V by 2 bases and J by 9 bases, and 13 bases separated the two germline ends. Per the germline V gene, CDR1 is LGHDT and CDR2 is YNNKEL (reference sequence). This CDR3 comprises 13 residues. CDR3 in DNA: TGTGCCAGCAGCCAAATTCCTCAGGGAAGCTACACCTTC. This codes for CASSQIPQGSYTF.

This clone came up a few times. Other DNA sequences in the same sample also yield this CDR3. The gene calls are TRBV5-1 and TRBJ2-6, with 7 bases matching TRBD1. The CDR3 runs to 16 residues. V shed 0 bases, J shed 2 bases, and the junction held 2 bases outside the gene matches. The germline V gene encodes CDR1 SGHRS and CDR2 YFSETQ. In nucleotides, the CDR3 is TGCGCCAGCAGCTTGGGAGGGGGCCCTGGGGCCAACGTCCTGACTTTC. Residues: CASSLGGGPGANVLTF.

J is TRBJ1-6 and V is TRBV28; TRBD1 agrees at 7 bases. Germline trimming cut 4 bases from V and 6 bases from J; bases unmatched to any gene: 3. The CDR3 runs 14 residues. CDR1 and CDR2 from the germline V gene are MDHEN and SYDVKM. The CDR3 loop is CASSSYRGNSPLHF. The CDR3 region has the DNA TGTGCCAGCAGTTCCTACAGGGGTAATTCACCCCTCCACTTT.